This T cell receptor beta chain was sequenced during a study of blood T cells in healthy people across ages. Points from the study as a whole: TCR beta diversity was tightly associated with the proportion of naive T cells. Using unsorted PBMCs precluded a conclusive naive versus antigen-experienced comparison. More naive CD4+ cells and higher diversity marked long-lived donors relative to aged donors.

Primers used in a second PCR of roughly 6 to 11 cycles were a sample-barcoded 5' primer and a J-beta primer mix. TCRdb re-analysed the 5' RACE reads in MiXCR, keeping a single row per CDR3 protein. The data contain fewer than 2 million distinct CDR3 sequences, approximately 40% of them singletons. About this clonotype: The antigen is not known.

The people who gave samples were healthy Caucasians from Russia, aged roughly 6 to 100. The source of this sequence is a human donor in good health. The sequenced sample was blood.

For the CDR3, the DNA is TGTGCCATCAGTCTGACAGGCGTAAGCTCTGGAAACACCATATATTTT. Its protein product is CAISLTGVSSGNTIYF. The chain uses TRBV10-3 and TRBJ1-3; possibly TRBD1 for D (6 bases). Germline assignment: CDR1 ENHRY and CDR2 SYGVKD. V lost 5 bases to trimming and J lost 0 bases, with 14 bases between them. The CDR3 runs 16 residues.